The 9 T cell receptor beta chains presented below share a single source sample, sequenced in a study of CXCR3-negative and CXCR3-positive naive CD8 T cells. Study outcomes and limitations: For CXCR3-positive naive cells, TRB CDR3s were more hydrophobic than those of CXCR3-negative naive cells.

Researchers prepared the TRB cDNA libraries using 5' RACE with UMI labels. TCRdb reprocessed the 5' RACE reads; each CDR3 protein has one entry and no DNA is given. Here the sample table reports fewer than 6,500 distinct CDR3 sequences. These receptors' antigens are unknown. Sample: naive CXCR3+ CD8+ T cells from blood. The subset denotes: CD45RO-CCR7+CD27+CD95- naive CD8+ T cells expressing CXCR3 (TNR3+). The source is a human donor in good health. Some clones in this sample may be carry-over from other donors' samples.

In terms of frequency, this clonotype is medium-sized. The rearrangement links TRBV25-1 to TRBJ1-5. The CDR3 runs to 13 residues. Germline CDR1 MGHDK, CDR2 SYGVNS. The CDR3 protein is CASSEVVGQPQHF. Using reference TRBV25-1 and TRBJ1-5 for the parts outside the CDR3, the full variable domain is EADIYQTPRYLVIGTGKKITLECSQTMGHDKMYWYQQDPGMELHLIHYSYGVNSTEKGDLSSESTVSRIRTEHFPLTLESARPSHTSQYLCASSEVVGQPQHFGDGTRLSIL.

Judged by frequency, this clonotype is medium-sized. The chain carries TRBV5-1 and TRBJ2-6. This CDR3 has 16 residues. Germline assignment: CDR1 SGHRS and CDR2 YFSETQ. CDR3 sequence reads: CASSPTWSSGANVLTF.

The V gene is TRBV29-1, the J gene TRBJ2-7; the TCRdb call, TRBD2, lacks DNA for checking. Looked up from germline, CDR1 is SQVTM and CDR2 is ANQGSEA. This CDR3 has 15 residues. This CDR3 reads CSVEPSGSSNYEQYF.

The chain carries TRBV4-1 and TRBJ2-7. Germline V CDR1 and CDR2: MGHRA, YSYEKL. The CDR3 consists of 15 residues. The CDR3 loop is CASSQDKAYPYEQYF.

Measured by frequency, this clonotype is medium-sized. The J gene is TRBJ2-3, the V gene TRBV12-3 or TRBV12-4. CDR3 size: 14 residues. This CDR3 reads CASSLAGDPDTQYF.

This clonotype registers medium-sized by frequency. The chain is built from TRBV20-1 and TRBJ1-2; TCRdb's D call of TRBD1 is untestable without DNA. The CDR3 runs to 15 residues. From germline, CDR1 is DFQATT and CDR2 SNEGSKA (reference sequence). The CDR3 is CSARDQVTGVPGYTF.

This clonotype is called medium-sized (0.01 to 0.1%) based on its frequency. The J gene is TRBJ1-1, the V gene TRBV20-1; the D gene TCRdb calls, TRBD1, cannot be checked with no DNA. This CDR3 spans 13 amino acids. Germline V gene sequence: CDR1 DFQATT, CDR2 SNEGSKA (reference sequence). CDR3: CSARSRENTEAFF.

Frequency places this clonotype as medium-sized. The chain is built from TRBV2 and TRBJ1-2; the TRBD1 assignment by TCRdb is unverifiable without DNA. There are 16 residues in the CDR3. Germline CDR1 SNHLY, CDR2 FYNNEI. The CDR3 is CASRTSRDIKNYGYTF.

By frequency, this clonotype registers medium-sized. The chain couples TRBV7-9 to TRBJ1-5. The CDR3 has 13 amino acids. Germline V gene data show CDR1 as SEHNR and CDR2 as FQNEAQ (reference sequence). The CDR3 loop reads CASSKDSNQPQHF.